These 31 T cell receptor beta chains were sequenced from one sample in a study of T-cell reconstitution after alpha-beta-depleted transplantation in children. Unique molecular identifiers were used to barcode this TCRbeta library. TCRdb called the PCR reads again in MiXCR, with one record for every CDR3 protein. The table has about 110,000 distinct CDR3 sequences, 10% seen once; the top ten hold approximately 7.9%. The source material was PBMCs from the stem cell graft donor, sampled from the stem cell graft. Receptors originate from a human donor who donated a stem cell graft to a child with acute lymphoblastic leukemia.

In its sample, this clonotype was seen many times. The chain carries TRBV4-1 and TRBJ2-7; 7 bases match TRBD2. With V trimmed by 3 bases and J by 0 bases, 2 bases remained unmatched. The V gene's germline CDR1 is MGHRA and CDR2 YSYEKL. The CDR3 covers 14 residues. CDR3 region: CASSHGGISYEQYF. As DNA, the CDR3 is TGCGCCAGCAGCCACGGGGGGATCTCCTACGAGCAGTACTTC.

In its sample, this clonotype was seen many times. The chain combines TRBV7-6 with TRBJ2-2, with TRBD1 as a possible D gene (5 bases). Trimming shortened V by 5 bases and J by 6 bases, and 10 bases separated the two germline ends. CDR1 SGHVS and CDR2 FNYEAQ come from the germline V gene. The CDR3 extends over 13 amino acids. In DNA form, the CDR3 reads TGTGCCAGCAGCCCTGTAGGGGCCGGGGAGCTGTTTTTT. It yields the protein CASSPVGAGELFF.

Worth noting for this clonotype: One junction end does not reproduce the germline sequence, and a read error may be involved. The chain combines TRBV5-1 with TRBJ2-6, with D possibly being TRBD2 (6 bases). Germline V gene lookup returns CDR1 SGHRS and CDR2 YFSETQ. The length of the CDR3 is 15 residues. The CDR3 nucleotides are TGCGCCAGCAGCTTGGGGGACTCTGGGCCCAACGTCCTGACTTTC. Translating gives CASSLGDSGPNVLTF.

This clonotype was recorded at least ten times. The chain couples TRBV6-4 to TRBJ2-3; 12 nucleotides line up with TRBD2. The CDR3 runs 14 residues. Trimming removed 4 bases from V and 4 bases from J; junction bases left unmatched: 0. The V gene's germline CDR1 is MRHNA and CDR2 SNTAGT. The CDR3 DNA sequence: TGTGCCAGCAGTGCTAGCGGGGGGGCAGATACGCAGTATTTT. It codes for CASSASGGADTQYF.

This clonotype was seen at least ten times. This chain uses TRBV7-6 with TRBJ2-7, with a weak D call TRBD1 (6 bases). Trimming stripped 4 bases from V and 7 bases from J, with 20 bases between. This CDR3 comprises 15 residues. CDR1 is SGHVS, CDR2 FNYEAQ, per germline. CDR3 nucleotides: TGTGCCAGCAGCTCCCAGGGGCCCGGGGTATCAGAGCAGTACTTC. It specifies CASSSQGPGVSEQYF.

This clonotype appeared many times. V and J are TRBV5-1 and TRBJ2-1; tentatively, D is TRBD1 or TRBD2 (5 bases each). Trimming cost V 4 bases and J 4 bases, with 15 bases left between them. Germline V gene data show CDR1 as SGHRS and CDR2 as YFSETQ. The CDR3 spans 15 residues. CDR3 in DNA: TGCGCCAGCAGCCCATCCGGGACGGCATACAATGAGCAGTTCTTC. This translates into CASSPSGTAYNEQFF.

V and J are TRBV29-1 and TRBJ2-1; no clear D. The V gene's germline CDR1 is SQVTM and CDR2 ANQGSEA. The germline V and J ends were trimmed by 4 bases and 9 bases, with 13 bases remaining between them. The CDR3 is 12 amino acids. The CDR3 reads CSVGSWRREQFF. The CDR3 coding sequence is TGCAGCGTTGGATCGTGGCGCCGTGAGCAGTTCTTC.

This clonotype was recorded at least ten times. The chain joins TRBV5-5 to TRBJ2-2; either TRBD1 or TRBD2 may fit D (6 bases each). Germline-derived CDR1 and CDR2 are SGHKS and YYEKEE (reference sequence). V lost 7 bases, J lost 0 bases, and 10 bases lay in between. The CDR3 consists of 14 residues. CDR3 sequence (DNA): TGTGCCAGCTCGGGGGCATCGAACACCGGGGAGCTGTTTTTT. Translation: CASSGASNTGELFF. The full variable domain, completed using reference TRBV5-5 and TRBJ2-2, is DAGVTQSPTHLIKTRGQQVTLRCSPISGHKSVSWYQQVLGQGPQFIFQYYEKEERGRGNFPDRFSARQFPNYSSELNVNALLLGDSALYLCASSGASNTGELFFGEGSRLTVL.

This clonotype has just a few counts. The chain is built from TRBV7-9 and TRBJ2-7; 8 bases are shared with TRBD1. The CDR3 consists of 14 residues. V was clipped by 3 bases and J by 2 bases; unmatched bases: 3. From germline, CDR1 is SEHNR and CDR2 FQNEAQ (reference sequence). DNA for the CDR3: TGTGCCAGCAGCTTCGCAGGGGGCCCCTACGAGCAGTACTTC. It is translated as CASSFAGGPYEQYF.

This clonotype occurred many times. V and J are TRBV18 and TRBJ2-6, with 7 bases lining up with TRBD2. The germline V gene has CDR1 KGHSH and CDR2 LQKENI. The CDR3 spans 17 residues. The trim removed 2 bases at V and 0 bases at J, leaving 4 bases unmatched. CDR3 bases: TGTGCCAGCTCACCATCTGGCGGGAGCTCTGGGGCCAACGTCCTGACTTTC. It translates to CASSPSGGSSGANVLTF.

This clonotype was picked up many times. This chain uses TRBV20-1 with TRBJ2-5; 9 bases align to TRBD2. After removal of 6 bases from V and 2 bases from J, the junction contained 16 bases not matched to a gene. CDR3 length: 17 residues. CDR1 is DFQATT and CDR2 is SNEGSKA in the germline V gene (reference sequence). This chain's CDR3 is CSANLQRLADEQETQYF. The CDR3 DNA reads TGCAGTGCCAACCTCCAACGACTAGCGGACGAACAAGAGACCCAGTACTTC.

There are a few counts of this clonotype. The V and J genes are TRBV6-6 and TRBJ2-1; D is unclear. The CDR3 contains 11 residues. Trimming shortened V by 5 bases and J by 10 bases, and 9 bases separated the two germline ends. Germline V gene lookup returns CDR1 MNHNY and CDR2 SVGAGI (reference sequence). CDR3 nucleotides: TGTGCCAGCAGTCCCGGTGCCGAGCAGTTCTTC. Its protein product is CASSPGAEQFF.

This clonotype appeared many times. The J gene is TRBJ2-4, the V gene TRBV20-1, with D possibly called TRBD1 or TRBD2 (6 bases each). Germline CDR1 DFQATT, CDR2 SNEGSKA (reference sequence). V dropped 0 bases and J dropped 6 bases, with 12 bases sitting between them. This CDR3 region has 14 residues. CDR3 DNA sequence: TGCAGTGCTAGAGATTTAGGGGGAGGAAACATTCAGTACTTC. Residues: CSARDLGGGNIQYF.

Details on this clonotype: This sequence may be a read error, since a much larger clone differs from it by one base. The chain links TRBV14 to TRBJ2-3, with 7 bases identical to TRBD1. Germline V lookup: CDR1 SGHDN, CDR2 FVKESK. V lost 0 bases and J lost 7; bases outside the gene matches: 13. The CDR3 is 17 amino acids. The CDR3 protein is CASSQDRFTGVSNTQYF. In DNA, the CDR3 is TGTGCCAGCAGCCAAGATCGTTTTACAGGGGTTTCAAATACGCAGTATTTT. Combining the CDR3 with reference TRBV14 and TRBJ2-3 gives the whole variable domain EAGVTQFPSHSVIEKGQTVTLRCDPISGHDNLYWYRRVMGKEIKFLLHFVKESKQDESGMPNNRFLAERTGGTYSTLKVQPAELEDSGVYFCASSQDRFTGVSNTQYFGPGTRLTVL.

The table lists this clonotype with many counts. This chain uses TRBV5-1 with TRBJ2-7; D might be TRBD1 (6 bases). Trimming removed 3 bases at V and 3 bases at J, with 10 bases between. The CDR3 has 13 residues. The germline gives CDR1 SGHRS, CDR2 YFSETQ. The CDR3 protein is CASSYRVDYEQYF. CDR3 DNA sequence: TGCGCCAGCAGCTACAGGGTCGACTACGAGCAGTACTTC. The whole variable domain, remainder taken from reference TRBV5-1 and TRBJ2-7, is KAGVTQTPRYLIKTRGQQVTLSCSPISGHRSVSWYQQTPGQGLQFLFEYFSETQRNKGNFPGRFSGRQFSNSRSEMNVSTLELGDSALYLCASSYRVDYEQYFGPGTRLTVT.

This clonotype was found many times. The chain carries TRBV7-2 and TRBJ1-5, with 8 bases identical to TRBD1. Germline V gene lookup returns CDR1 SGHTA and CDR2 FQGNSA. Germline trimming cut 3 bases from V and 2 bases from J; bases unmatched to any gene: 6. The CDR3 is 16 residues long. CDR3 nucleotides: TGTGCCAGCAGCTTCGACAGGGGACACGGCAATCAGCCCCAGCATTTT. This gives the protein CASSFDRGHGNQPQHF.

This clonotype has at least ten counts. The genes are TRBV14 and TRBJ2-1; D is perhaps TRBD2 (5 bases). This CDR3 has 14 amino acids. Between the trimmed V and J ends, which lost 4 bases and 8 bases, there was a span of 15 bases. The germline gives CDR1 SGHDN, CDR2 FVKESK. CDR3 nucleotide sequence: TGTGCCAGCAGCCTCCCGGGAACCGGGGATGAGCAGTTCTTC. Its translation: CASSLPGTGDEQFF.

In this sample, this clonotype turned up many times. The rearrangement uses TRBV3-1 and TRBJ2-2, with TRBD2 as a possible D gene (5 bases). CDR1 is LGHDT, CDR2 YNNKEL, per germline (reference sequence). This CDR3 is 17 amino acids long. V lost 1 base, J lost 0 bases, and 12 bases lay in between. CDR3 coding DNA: TGTGCCAGCAGCCAAGCGGGAATGTTCGCGAACACCGGGGAGCTGTTTTTT. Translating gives CASSQAGMFANTGELFF.

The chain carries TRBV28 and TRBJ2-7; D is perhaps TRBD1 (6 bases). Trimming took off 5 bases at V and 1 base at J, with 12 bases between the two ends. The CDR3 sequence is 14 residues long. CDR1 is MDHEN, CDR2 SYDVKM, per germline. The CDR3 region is CASSARQASYEQYF. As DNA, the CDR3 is TGTGCCAGCAGTGCCCGACAGGCGTCCTACGAGCAGTACTTC.

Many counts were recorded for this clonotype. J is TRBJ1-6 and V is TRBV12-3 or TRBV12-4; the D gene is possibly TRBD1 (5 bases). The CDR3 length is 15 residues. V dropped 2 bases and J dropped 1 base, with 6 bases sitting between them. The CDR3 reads CASSLRGSYNSPLHF. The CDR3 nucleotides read TGTGCCAGCAGTTTAAGGGGATCCTATAATTCACCCCTCCACTTT.

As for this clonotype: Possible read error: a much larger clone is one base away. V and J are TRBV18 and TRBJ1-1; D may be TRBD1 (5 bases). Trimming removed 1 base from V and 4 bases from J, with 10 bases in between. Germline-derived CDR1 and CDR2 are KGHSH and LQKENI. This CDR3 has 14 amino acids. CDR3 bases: TGTGCCAGCTCACCACAGGGGCAGAGCACTGAAGCTTTCTTT. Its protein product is CASSPQGQSTEAFF.

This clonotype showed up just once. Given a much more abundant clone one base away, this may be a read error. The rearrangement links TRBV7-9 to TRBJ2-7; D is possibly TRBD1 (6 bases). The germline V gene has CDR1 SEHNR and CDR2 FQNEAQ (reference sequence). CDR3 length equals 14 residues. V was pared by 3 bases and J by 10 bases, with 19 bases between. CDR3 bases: TGTGCCAGCAGCTTCGCACAGGGTAAGGTCGACCAGTACTTC. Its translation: CASSFAQGKVDQYF.

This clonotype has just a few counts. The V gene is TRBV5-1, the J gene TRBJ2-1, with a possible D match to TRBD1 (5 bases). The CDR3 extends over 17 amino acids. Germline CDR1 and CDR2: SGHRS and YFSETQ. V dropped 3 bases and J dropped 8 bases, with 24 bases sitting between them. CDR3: CASSSASSGLPSDEQFF. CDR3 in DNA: TGCGCCAGCAGCTCAGCGAGCTCAGGGTTACCCTCGGATGAGCAGTTCTTC.

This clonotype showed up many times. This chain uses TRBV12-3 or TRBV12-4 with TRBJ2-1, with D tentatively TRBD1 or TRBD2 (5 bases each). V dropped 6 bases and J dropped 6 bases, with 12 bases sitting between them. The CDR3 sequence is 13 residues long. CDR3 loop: CASRGDGFNEQFF. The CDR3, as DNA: TGTGCCAGCAGGGGGGACGGTTTCAATGAGCAGTTCTTC.

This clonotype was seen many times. The CDR3 DNA reads TGCGCCAGCAGCTTGGCGGCGGGAGGCTACACCTTC. Protein: CASSLAAGGYTF. J is TRBJ1-2 and V is TRBV5-1; D remains ambiguous. V was trimmed by 0 bases and J by 8 bases, leaving 8 bases between them. CDR3 length: 12 residues. The germline gives CDR1 SGHRS, CDR2 YFSETQ. Complete variable domain (other parts from reference TRBV5-1 and TRBJ1-2): KAGVTQTPRYLIKTRGQQVTLSCSPISGHRSVSWYQQTPGQGLQFLFEYFSETQRNKGNFPGRFSGRQFSNSRSEMNVSTLELGDSALYLCASSLAAGGYTFGSGTRLTVV.

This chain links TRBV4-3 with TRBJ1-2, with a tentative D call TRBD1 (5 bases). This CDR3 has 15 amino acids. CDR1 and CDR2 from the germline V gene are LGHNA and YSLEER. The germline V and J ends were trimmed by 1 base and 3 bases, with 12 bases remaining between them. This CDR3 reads CASSQGAARDYGYTF. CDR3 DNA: TGCGCCAGCAGCCAAGGGGCGGCCAGGGACTATGGCTACACCTTC.

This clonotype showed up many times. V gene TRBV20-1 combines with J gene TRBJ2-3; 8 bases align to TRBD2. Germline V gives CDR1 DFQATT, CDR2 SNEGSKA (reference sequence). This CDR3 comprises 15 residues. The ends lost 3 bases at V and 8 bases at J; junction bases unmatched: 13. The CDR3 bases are TGCAGTGCTAGTAAGGGTAGCGGGACCATGGGTACGCAGTATTTT. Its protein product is CSASKGSGTMGTQYF.

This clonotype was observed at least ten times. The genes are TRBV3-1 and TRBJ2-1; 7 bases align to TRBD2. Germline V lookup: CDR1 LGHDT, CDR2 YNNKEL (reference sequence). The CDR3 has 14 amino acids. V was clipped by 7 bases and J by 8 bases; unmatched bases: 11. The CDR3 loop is CASMGQRGNYEQFF. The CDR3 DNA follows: TGTGCCAGCATGGGCCAGCGGGGAAACTATGAGCAGTTCTTC.

CDR3 region: CASSRARGLLATNEKLFF. Written as DNA, the CDR3 is TGTGCCAGCAGCCGGGCCAGGGGGCTGCTTGCAACTAATGAAAAACTGTTTTTT. The rearrangement links TRBV27 to TRBJ1-4, with 8 bases that match TRBD1. V shed 6 bases and J 0 bases; nucleotides not matched to a gene: 12. This CDR3 is 18 amino acids long. Per germline, CDR1 MNHEY and CDR2 SMNVEV (reference sequence).

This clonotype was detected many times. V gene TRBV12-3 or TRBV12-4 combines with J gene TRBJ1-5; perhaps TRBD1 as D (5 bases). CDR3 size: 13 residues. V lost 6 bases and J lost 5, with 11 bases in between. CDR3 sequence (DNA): TGTGCCAGCAGCCCGGGGGGGTATCAGCCCCAGCATTTT. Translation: CASSPGGYQPQHF.

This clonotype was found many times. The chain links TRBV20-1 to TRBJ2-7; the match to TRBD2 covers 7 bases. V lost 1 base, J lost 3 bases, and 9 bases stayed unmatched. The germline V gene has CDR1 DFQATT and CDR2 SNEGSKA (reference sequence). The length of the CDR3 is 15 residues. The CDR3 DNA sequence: TGCAGTGCTAGAGGGGGGGAGGGCCGGCTCTACGAGCAGTACTTC. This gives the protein CSARGGEGRLYEQYF.